The clone carrying this TCR beta chain appeared a few times. The sample comes from a study of response to subunit inactivated influenza vaccine. MiXCR, applied by TCRdb to the RT-PCR reads, yields one record per CDR3 protein. The table has about 570,000 distinct CDR3 sequences, around 10% seen once; the top ten hold about 10%. V lost 5 bases, J lost 4 bases, and 4 bases stayed unmatched. This CDR3 spans 13 amino acids. Germline values: CDR1 SGHVS, CDR2 FQNEAQ. The same specimen was also included in a second study, on T cells expressing NK-cell markers. That report notes: With UMIs, 5'RACE template switching was used to make TCR beta cDNA. According to the study, TCR beta repertoires originated from sorted CD3+CD56+NKG2C+, CD3+CD56+NKG2C- and CD3+CD56-NKG2C+ T cells. The sequencing cohort of eight donors included seven HCMV-seropositive individuals and one seronegative individual. For several experiments, T cell sorting was restricted to the alpha-beta TCR population by means of an anti-gamma-delta TCR antibody. Several donors showed dominant NKG2C+ clonotypes comprising roughly 1.0-7.0% of their CD8+ T cells.

The receptor was derived from a man in his fifties or sixties who received an inactivated influenza vaccine. The specimen comprised PBMCs from blood, sampled on the day of vaccination. The chain combines TRBV7-8 with TRBJ2-5, with 7 nucleotides matching TRBD1. The CDR3 coding sequence is TGTGCCAGCAGCGGGGACAGCCCAGAGACCCAGTACTTC. It specifies CASSGDSPETQYF.